This entry lists 27 T cell receptor beta chains sequenced from one sample in a study of blood T cell repertoires in COVID-19. Assay used: immunoSEQ multiplex PCR; TCRdb lists only in-frame clones, some missing. This sample carries under 250,000 clones, approximately 85% of them seen once, and the ten largest clones take around 2.5%. The sequencing sample was made of peripheral blood. Receptors were obtained from a woman in her 70s with COVID-19, enrolled during active disease.

The V and J genes are TRBV5-1 and TRBJ2-5; 7 nucleotides match TRBD1. The V segment lost 3 bases and the J segment 1 base; nucleotides outside the gene matches: 6. Germline V gives CDR1 SGHRS, CDR2 YFSETQ. The CDR3 is made up of 15 amino acids. As DNA, the CDR3 is TGCGCCAGCAGCTCCAACAGGGGATCCCAAGAGACCCAGTACTTC. Encoded protein: CASSSNRGSQETQYF.

The chain uses TRBV11-3 and TRBJ2-4; TRBD2 matches at 8 bases. This CDR3 has 14 residues. Germline CDR1 and CDR2: SGHNT and YENEEA. Unmatched junction bases numbered 8, after V lost 5 bases and J lost 8 bases. The CDR3: CASSLGGAVDIQYF. CDR3 nucleotide sequence: TGTGCCAGCAGCCTCGGGGGGGCCGTGGACATTCAGTACTTC.

This chain links TRBV7-2 with TRBJ2-7; D might be TRBD1 (5 bases). The germline gives CDR1 SGHTA, CDR2 FQGNSA. V lost 3 bases and J 0 bases, leaving 9 bases between the germline ends. CDR3 length: 14 residues. CDR3 coding DNA: TGTGCCAGCAGCTTCGACAGCCTCTCCTACGAGCAGTACTTC. It translates to CASSFDSLSYEQYF.

The chain links TRBV2 to TRBJ1-5; D gene ambiguous. Germline lookup yields CDR1 SNHLY and CDR2 FYNNEI. Trimming removed 1 base from V and 4 bases from J, with 11 bases in between. The CDR3 is 15 residues long. CDR3 amino acids: CASSEGGQPNQPQHF. CDR3 bases: TGTGCCAGCAGTGAAGGAGGGCAGCCTAATCAGCCCCAGCATTTT.

This clone was observed a single time. The DNA of the CDR3 is TGTGCCAGCAGTTTCGGACAGAATCAGCCCCAGCATTTT. It codes for CASSFGQNQPQHF. V gene TRBV12-3 or TRBV12-4 combines with J gene TRBJ1-5, with a possible D match to TRBD1 (6 bases). Trimming stripped 3 bases from V and 4 bases from J, with 7 bases between. CDR3 length: 13 residues.

J is TRBJ1-6 and V is TRBV19, with TRBD1 matching 7 bases. The germline V gene has CDR1 LNHDA and CDR2 SQIVND (reference sequence). The CDR3 length is 13 residues. V shed 4 bases and J 9 bases; nucleotides not matched to a gene: 3. In DNA, the CDR3 is TGTGCCAGTAGTAGGGACAGTAGTTCACCCCTCCACTTT. This gives the protein CASSRDSSSPLHF.

This chain links TRBV11-3 with TRBJ2-7, with D possibly TRBD1 on 6 matching bases. Germline V gives CDR1 SGHNT, CDR2 YENEEA. The germline V and J ends were trimmed by 4 bases and 7 bases, with 11 bases remaining between them. The CDR3 is made up of 12 amino acids. In DNA, the CDR3 is TGTGCCAGCAGCTCCACGGGACAAGAGCAGTACTTC. Encoded protein: CASSSTGQEQYF.

This chain joins TRBV7-8 and TRBJ2-2; 15 bases agree with TRBD2. J gave up 5 bases and V 1 base, and 5 bases lay outside the gene matches. Germline assignment: CDR1 SGHVS and CDR2 FQNEAQ. The CDR3 has 18 amino acids. The CDR3 sequence: CASSLVGLAGGGTGELFF. DNA for the CDR3: TGTGCCAGCAGCTTAGTGGGACTAGCGGGGGGCGGAACCGGGGAGCTGTTTTTT.

This sequence joins TRBV19 and TRBJ1-2; D is undetermined. There are 13 residues in the CDR3. V was clipped by 3 bases and J by 2 bases, with 7 bases between them. The germline V gene encodes CDR1 LNHDA and CDR2 SQIVND (reference sequence). CDR3 coding DNA: TGTGCCAGTAGTATCCTATCAAACTATGGCTACACCTTC. This sequence encodes CASSILSNYGYTF.

The rearrangement uses TRBV11-3 and TRBJ2-1, with 9 bases aligning to TRBD1. CDR3 length equals 15 residues. Germline V gives CDR1 SGHNT, CDR2 YENEEA. The trim removed 0 bases at V and 4 bases at J, leaving 1 base unmatched. The CDR3 loop is CASSLDGQGYNEQFF. The CDR3 nucleotides read TGTGCCAGCAGCTTAGACGGACAGGGGTACAATGAGCAGTTCTTC. The entire variable domain, with the rest obtained from reference TRBV11-3 and TRBJ2-1, is as follows: EAGVVQSPRYKIIEKKQPVAFWCNPISGHNTLYWYLQNLGQGPELLIRYENEEAVDDSQLPKDRFSAERLKGVDSTLKIQPAELGDSAVYLCASSLDGQGYNEQFFGPGTRLTVL.

The chain combines TRBV6-2 or TRBV6-3 with TRBJ1-2; the D is unclear. V lost 4 bases and J 5 bases, leaving 20 bases between the germline ends. Germline-derived CDR1 and CDR2 are MNHEY and SVGEGT. The CDR3 sequence is 16 residues long. The CDR3 loop reads CASSSPRLTTTYGYTF. The CDR3 region has the DNA TGTGCCAGCAGTTCTCCTCGATTGACAACAACTTATGGCTACACCTTC.

V and J are TRBV7-2 and TRBJ1-5, with D possibly matching TRBD1 (6 bases). The V end was cut by 7 bases, the J end by 2 bases, with 15 bases between. This CDR3 has 15 amino acids. Germline V gene sequence: CDR1 SGHTA, CDR2 FQGNSA. In DNA form, the CDR3 reads TGTGCCAGCACCCTACAGGGACCGGGCAATCAGCCCCAGCATTTT. It codes for CASTLQGPGNQPQHF.

This clone showed up just a few times. V is TRBV7-2 and J is TRBJ2-3, with a tentative D call TRBD2 (7 bases). Germline V gene lookup returns CDR1 SGHTA and CDR2 FQGNSA. The CDR3 contains 15 residues. V lost 3 bases, J lost 1 base, and 11 bases lay in between. In DNA, the CDR3 is TGTGCCAGCAGCTTGAGGGGGGGTGGCACAGATACGCAGTATTTT. It translates to CASSLRGGGTDTQYF. Filled out from reference TRBV7-2 and TRBJ2-3, the complete variable domain reads GAGVSQSPSNKVTEKGKDVELRCDPISGHTALYWYRQSLGQGLEFLIYFQGNSAPDKSGLPSDRFSAERTGGSVSTLTIQRTQQEDSAVYLCASSLRGGGTDTQYFGPGTRLTVL.

The chain is built from TRBV6-6 and TRBJ2-5, with D possibly being TRBD1 (6 bases). Per germline, CDR1 MNHNY and CDR2 SVGAGI (reference sequence). The CDR3 loop spans 13 amino acids. Trimming took 5 bases from V and 6 from J, leaving 13 bases between them. The CDR3 sequence is CASSNGGAQTQYF. DNA for the CDR3: TGTGCCAGCAGTAATGGGGGCGCGCAGACCCAGTACTTC.

V usage is TRBV9 and J usage is TRBJ1-1, with a tentative D call TRBD1 (6 bases). The V gene lost 0 bases and the J gene lost 3 bases, with 12 bases spanning the gap. The germline V gene has CDR1 SGDLS and CDR2 YYNGEE. The CDR3 runs to 15 residues. CDR3 protein: CASSVGTGFDTEAFF. Written as DNA, the CDR3 is TGTGCCAGCAGCGTAGGAACAGGGTTTGACACTGAAGCTTTCTTT. Looking up the rest from reference TRBV9 and TRBJ1-1 gives the full variable domain: DSGVTQTPKHLITATGQRVTLRCSPRSGDLSVYWYQQSLDQGLQFLIQYYNGEERAKGNILERFSAQQFPDLHSELNLSSLELGDSALYFCASSVGTGFDTEAFFGQGTRLTVV.

This clone has just a few counts. V gene TRBV6-5 combines with J gene TRBJ1-1; TRBD1 aligns across 10 bases. J gave up 3 bases and V 8 bases, and 9 bases lay outside the gene matches. The CDR3 has 15 amino acids. The germline V gene has CDR1 MNHEY and CDR2 SVGAGI. CDR3 loop: CASRWSGTGDTEAFF. Here the CDR3 DNA reads TGTGCCAGCCGGTGGTCCGGGACAGGGGACACTGAAGCTTTCTTT.

The rearrangement uses TRBV6-4 and TRBJ2-3; 11 bases map to TRBD2. Per germline, CDR1 MRHNA and CDR2 SNTAGT. Trimming at V came to 6 bases and at J to 1 base, leaving 3 bases not matched to a gene. This CDR3 comprises 15 residues. The chain's CDR3 is CASSQLAGGTDTQYF. CDR3 coding DNA: TGTGCCAGCAGCCAACTAGCGGGGGGCACAGATACGCAGTATTTT.

This clone was recorded once. V gene TRBV7-9 combines with J gene TRBJ2-7, with 7 bases fitting TRBD1. This CDR3 comprises 15 residues. Germline V gives CDR1 SEHNR, CDR2 FQNEAQ (reference sequence). V was clipped by 5 bases and J by 1 base; unmatched bases: 8. CDR3 amino acids: CASSPQTGYSYEQYF. CDR3 bases: TGTGCCAGCAGCCCCCAGACAGGGTATTCCTACGAGCAGTACTTC.

The rearrangement joins TRBV11-1 to TRBJ1-1, with D possibly matching TRBD1 (5 bases). CDR1 is SGHAT, CDR2 FQDESV, per germline (reference sequence). The CDR3 is 15 amino acids. Deletions cut 5 bases from V and 0 bases from J, with 13 bases between. The CDR3 sequence is CASSLEGALNTEAFF. For the CDR3, the DNA is TGTGCCAGCAGCCTGGAAGGGGCGCTGAACACTGAAGCTTTCTTT.

This chain links TRBV11-3 with TRBJ1-4; D is uncertain. Germline V gene sequence: CDR1 SGHNT, CDR2 YENEEA. The CDR3 consists of 15 residues. Trimming took off 0 bases at V and 8 bases at J, with 13 bases between the two ends. CDR3: CASSLEAGFGEKLFF. The CDR3 DNA follows: TGTGCCAGCAGCTTAGAGGCGGGGTTCGGGGAAAAACTGTTTTTT.

The chain links TRBV11-3 to TRBJ2-1; possible D gene TRBD1, 5 bases. Germline CDR1 reads SGHNT; CDR2 reads YENEEA. The V end was cut by 3 bases, the J end by 6 bases, with 6 bases between. CDR3 length: 12 residues. The CDR3, as DNA: TGTGCCAGCAGCTTCCAGGGCAATGAGCAGTTCTTC. Translated, it gives CASSFQGNEQFF.

The chain couples TRBV7-3 to TRBJ2-5, with D perhaps TRBD2 (6 bases). The CDR3 loop spans 16 amino acids. Germline CDR1 SGHTA, CDR2 FQGTGA. Trimming removed 3 bases from V and 5 bases from J, with 19 bases in between. CDR3 region: CASSFKTGGARETQYF. CDR3 DNA: TGTGCCAGCAGCTTTAAAACAGGAGGGGCGAGGGAGACCCAGTACTTC.

This clone came up a few times. The chain joins TRBV10-1 to TRBJ2-7, with a weak D call TRBD1 (6 bases). Trimming took 7 bases from V and 9 from J, leaving 22 bases between them. Germline V CDR1 and CDR2: WNHNN, SYGVQD (reference sequence). The length of the CDR3 is 14 residues. In DNA form, the CDR3 reads TGCGCCAGCATTAGACGGGGCCAGGGGAAGGCGCAGTACTTC. Translating it yields CASIRRGQGKAQYF.

The chain recombines TRBV5-1 with TRBJ1-1; D not resolved. Germline V CDR1 and CDR2: SGHRS, YFSETQ. The CDR3 has 15 residues. Between the trimmed V and J ends, which lost 0 bases and 2 bases, there was a span of 11 bases. The CDR3 loop reads CASSLELGRNTEAFF. The CDR3 DNA reads TGCGCCAGCAGCTTGGAGCTAGGGAGAAACACTGAAGCTTTCTTT. The whole variable domain, filled in from reference TRBV5-1 and TRBJ1-1, reads KAGVTQTPRYLIKTRGQQVTLSCSPISGHRSVSWYQQTPGQGLQFLFEYFSETQRNKGNFPGRFSGRQFSNSRSEMNVSTLELGDSALYLCASSLELGRNTEAFFGQGTRLTVV.

V and J are TRBV15 and TRBJ2-3, with D possibly matching TRBD1 (5 bases). The germline gives CDR1 LNHNV, CDR2 YYDKDF (reference sequence). Trimming removed 0 bases at V and 4 bases at J, with 14 bases between. The CDR3 totals 16 residues. The CDR3 sequence is CATSRELGVPADTQYF. For the CDR3, the DNA is TGTGCCACCAGCAGAGAGTTAGGGGTTCCGGCAGATACGCAGTATTTT.

The CDR3 loop is CASSQEAGTVMNTEAFF. In DNA form, the CDR3 reads TGCGCCAGCAGCCAAGAGGCGGGGACAGTTATGAACACTGAAGCTTTCTTT. V is TRBV4-1 and J is TRBJ1-1; 7 nucleotides align to TRBD1. Germline trimming cut 0 bases from V and 0 bases from J; bases unmatched to any gene: 7. This CDR3 comprises 17 residues. CDR1 is MGHRA and CDR2 is YSYEKL in the germline V gene.

This CDR3 reads CASSTRGPRYGYTF. For the CDR3, the DNA is TGCGCCAGTTCTACTAGGGGGCCGAGGTATGGCTACACCTTC. This chain joins TRBV5-1 and TRBJ1-2; 7 nucleotides agree with TRBD1. With V trimmed by 8 bases and J by 5 bases, 12 bases remained unmatched. Germline lookup yields CDR1 SGHRS and CDR2 YFSETQ. The length of the CDR3 is 14 residues.